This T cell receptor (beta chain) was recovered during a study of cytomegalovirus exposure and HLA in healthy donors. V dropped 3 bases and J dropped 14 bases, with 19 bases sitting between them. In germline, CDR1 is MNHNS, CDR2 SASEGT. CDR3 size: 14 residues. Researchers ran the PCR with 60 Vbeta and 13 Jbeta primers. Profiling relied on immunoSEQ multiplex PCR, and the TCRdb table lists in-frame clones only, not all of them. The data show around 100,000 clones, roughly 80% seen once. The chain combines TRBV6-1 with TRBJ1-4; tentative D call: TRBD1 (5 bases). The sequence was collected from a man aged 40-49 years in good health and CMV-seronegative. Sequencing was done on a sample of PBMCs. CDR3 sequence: CASSDGRNRDWLFF. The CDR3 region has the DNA TGTGCCAGCAGTGACGGCAGGAACCGGGACTGGCTGTTTTTT.